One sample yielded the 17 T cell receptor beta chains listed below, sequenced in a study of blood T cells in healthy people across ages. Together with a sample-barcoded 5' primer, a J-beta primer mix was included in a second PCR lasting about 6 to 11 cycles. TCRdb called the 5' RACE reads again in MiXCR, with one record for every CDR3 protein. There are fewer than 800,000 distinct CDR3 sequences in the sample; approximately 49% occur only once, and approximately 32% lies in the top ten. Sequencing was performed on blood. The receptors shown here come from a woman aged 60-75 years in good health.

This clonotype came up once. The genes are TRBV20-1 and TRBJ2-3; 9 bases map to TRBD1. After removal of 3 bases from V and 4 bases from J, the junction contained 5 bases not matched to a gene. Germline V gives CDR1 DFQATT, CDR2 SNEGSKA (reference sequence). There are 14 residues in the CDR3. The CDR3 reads CSASVTGGPDTQYF. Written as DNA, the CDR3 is TGCAGTGCTAGCGTCACAGGGGGCCCAGATACGCAGTATTTT.

Here the CDR3 reads CASAGTGDNYGYTF. In DNA form, the CDR3 reads TGTGCCAGTGCCGGGACAGGGGACAACTATGGCTACACCTTC. The rearrangement joins TRBV28 to TRBJ1-2; 10 nucleotides align to TRBD1. Germline trimming cut 9 bases from V and 2 bases from J; bases unmatched to any gene: 6. This CDR3 spans 14 amino acids. Per the germline V gene, CDR1 is MDHEN and CDR2 is SYDVKM.

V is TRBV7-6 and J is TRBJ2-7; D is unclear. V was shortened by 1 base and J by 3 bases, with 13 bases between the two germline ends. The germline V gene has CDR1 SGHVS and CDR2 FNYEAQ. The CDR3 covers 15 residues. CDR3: CASSLGSGQNYEQYF. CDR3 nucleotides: TGTGCCAGCAGCTTAGGGTCGGGCCAGAACTACGAGCAGTACTTC.

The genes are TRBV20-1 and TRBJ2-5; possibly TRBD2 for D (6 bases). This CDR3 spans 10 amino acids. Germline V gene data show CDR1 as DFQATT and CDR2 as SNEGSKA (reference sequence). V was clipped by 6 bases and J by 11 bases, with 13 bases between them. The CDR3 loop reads CSAGTEEQYF. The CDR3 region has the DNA TGCAGTGCGGGGACTGAAGAGCAGTACTTC.

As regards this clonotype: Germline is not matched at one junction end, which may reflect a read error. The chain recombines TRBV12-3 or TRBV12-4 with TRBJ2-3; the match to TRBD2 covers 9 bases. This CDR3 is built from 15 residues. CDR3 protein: CASRLGLATADTQYF. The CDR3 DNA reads TGTGCCAGCAGGTTAGGACTAGCGACCGCAGATACGCAGTATTTT.

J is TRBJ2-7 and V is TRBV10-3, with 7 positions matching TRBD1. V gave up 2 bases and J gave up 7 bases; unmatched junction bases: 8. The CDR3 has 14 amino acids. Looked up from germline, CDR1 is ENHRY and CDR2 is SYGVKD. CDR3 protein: CAISEGDREGEQYF. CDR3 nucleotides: TGTGCCATCAGTGAGGGAGACAGGGAAGGTGAGCAGTACTTC.

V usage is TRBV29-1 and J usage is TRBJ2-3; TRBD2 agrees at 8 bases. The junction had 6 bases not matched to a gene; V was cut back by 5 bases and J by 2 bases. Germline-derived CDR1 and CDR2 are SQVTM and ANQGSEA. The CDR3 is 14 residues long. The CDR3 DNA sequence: TGCAGCGTTTTAACGGGAGGGCCCACAGATACGCAGTATTTT. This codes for CSVLTGGPTDTQYF.

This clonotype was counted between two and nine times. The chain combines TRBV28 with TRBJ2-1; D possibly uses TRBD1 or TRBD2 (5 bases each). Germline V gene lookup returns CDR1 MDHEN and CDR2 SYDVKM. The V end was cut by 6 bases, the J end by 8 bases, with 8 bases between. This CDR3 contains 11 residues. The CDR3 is CASRGEYEQFF. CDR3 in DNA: TGTGCCAGCAGGGGGGAGTATGAGCAGTTCTTC. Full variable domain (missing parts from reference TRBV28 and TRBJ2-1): DVKVTQSSRYLVKRTGEKVFLECVQDMDHENMFWYRQDPGLGLRLIYFSYDVKMKEKGDIPEGYSVSREKKERFSLILESASTNQTSMYLCASRGEYEQFFGPGTRLTVL.

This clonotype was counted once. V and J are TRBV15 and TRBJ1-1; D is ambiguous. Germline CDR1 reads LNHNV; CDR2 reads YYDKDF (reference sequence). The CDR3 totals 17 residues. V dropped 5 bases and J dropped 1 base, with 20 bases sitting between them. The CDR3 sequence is CATSGLLGRKGNTEAFF. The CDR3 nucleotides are TGTGCCACCAGCGGACTTCTGGGCCGTAAGGGGAACACTGAAGCTTTCTTT.

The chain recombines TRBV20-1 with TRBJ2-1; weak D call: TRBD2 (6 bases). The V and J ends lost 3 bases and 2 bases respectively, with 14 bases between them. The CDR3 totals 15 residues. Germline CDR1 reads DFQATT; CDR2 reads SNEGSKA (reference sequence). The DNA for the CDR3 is TGCAGTGCTAGGCCCGTGGAGGGCCCCTACAATGAGCAGTTCTTC. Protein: CSARPVEGPYNEQFF.

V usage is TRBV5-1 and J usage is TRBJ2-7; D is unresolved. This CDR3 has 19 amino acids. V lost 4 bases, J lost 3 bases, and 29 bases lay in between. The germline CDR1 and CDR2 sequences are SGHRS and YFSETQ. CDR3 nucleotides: TGCGCCAGCAGCCTCGGACCCCTCAATCAACTACGAGCAGGCTACGAGCAGTACTTC. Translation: CASSLGPLNQLRAGYEQYF.

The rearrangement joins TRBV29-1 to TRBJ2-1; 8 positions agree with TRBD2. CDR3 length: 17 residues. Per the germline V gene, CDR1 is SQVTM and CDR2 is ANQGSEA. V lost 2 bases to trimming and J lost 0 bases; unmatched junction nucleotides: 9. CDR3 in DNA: TGCAGCGTTGAACACTATCTCACTAGCGGCTCCTACAATGAGCAGTTCTTC. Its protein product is CSVEHYLTSGSYNEQFF.

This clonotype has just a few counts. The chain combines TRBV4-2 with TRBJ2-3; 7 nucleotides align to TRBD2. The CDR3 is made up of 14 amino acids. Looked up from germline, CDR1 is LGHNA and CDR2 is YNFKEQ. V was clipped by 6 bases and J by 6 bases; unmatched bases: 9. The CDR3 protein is CASSQAGVADTQYF. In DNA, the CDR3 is TGTGCCAGCAGTCAGGCGGGAGTGGCGGATACGCAGTATTTT.

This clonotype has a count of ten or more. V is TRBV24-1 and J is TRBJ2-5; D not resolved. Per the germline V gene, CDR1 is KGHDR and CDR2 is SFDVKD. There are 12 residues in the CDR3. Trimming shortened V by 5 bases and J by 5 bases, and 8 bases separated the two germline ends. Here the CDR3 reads CATSGMTETQYF. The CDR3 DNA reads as TGTGCCACCAGTGGGATGACGGAGACCCAGTACTTC.

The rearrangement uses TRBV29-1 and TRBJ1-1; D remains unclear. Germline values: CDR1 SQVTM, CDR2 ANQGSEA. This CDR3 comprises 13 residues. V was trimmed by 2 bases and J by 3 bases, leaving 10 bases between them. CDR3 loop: CSVEWERDTEAFF. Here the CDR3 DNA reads TGCAGCGTTGAATGGGAAAGGGACACTGAAGCTTTCTTT.

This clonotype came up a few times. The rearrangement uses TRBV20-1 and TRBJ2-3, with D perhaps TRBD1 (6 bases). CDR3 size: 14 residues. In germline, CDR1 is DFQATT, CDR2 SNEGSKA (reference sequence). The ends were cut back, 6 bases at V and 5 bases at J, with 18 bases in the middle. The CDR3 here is CSADAGRGGDTQYF. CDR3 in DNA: TGCAGTGCCGACGCCGGCAGGGGTGGAGATACGCAGTATTTT.

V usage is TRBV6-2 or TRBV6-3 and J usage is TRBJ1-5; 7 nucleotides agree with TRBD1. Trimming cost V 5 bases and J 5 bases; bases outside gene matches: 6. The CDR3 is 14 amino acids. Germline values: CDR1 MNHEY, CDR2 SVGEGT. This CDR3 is CASSDEGGHQPQHF. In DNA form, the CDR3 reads TGTGCCAGCAGTGACGAAGGGGGCCATCAGCCCCAGCATTTT.